These 32 T cell receptor beta chains were all obtained from the same sample, sequenced in a study of Ad26.COV2.S vaccination and SARS-CoV-2 variants. Treatment described: around 19 received Ad26.COV2.S at low or high dose, single or two shots; about 5 received placebo; per-sample allocation not given. Sample collection was performed on day 63 after the first vaccine or placebo injection. Measured with immunoSEQ multiplex PCR; TCRdb has only the in-frame clones, and not every one. The table shows about 680,000 clones, with 80% to 90% occurring only once. This material consisted of peripheral blood, taken in a trial of Ad26.COV2.S vaccine versus placebo. Receptors were obtained from a person aged 18 to 65 who received the Ad26.COV2.S COVID-19 vaccine or a placebo.

This clone was detected a few times. Other DNA sequences within the sample encode an identical CDR3. J is TRBJ2-7 and V is TRBV30; no reliable D call. The V end lost 0 bases, the J end lost 0 bases, and 6 bases lay between the germline ends. Germline CDR1 and CDR2: GTSNPN and SVGIG (reference sequence). The CDR3 covers 13 residues. CDR3 DNA sequence: TGTGCCTGGAGTGTTGGCAGCTCCTACGAGCAGTACTTC. As protein: CAWSVGSSYEQYF.

V is TRBV7-2 and J is TRBJ2-5, with 8 bases lining up with TRBD2. The CDR3 loop spans 15 amino acids. Per germline, CDR1 SGHTA and CDR2 FQGNSA. The V gene end was trimmed by 5 bases and the J gene end by 3 bases; junction bases not matched to a gene: 8. The CDR3 sequence is CASSRSGTREETQYF. The CDR3, as DNA: TGTGCCAGCAGCCGTAGCGGGACGAGGGAAGAGACCCAGTACTTC.

The chain is built from TRBV3-1 (or the pseudogene TRBV3-2) and TRBJ2-3; D possibly corresponds to TRBD1 (5 bases). The CDR3 is made up of 15 amino acids. V dropped 1 base and J dropped 2 bases, with 10 bases sitting between them. Germline assignment: CDR1 LGHDT and CDR2 YNNKEL (reference sequence). The CDR3 DNA follows: TGTGCCAGCAGCCAAGGATGTGGGGCCACAGATACGCAGTATTTT. Translated, it gives CASSQGCGATDTQYF.

The chain recombines TRBV2 with TRBJ2-7; the D is unclear. This CDR3 has 14 amino acids. The V gene lost 5 bases and the J gene lost 2 bases, with 13 bases spanning the gap. The germline V gene encodes CDR1 SNHLY and CDR2 FYNNEI. The CDR3 reads CASSTPPGTYEQYF. Written as DNA, the CDR3 is TGTGCCAGCAGTACCCCGCCAGGAACCTACGAGCAGTACTTC.

V usage is TRBV5-1 and J usage is TRBJ1-2, with D unclear. Germline V gives CDR1 SGHRS, CDR2 YFSETQ. The CDR3 has 12 residues. The V and J ends lost 4 bases and 7 bases respectively, with 11 bases between them. Here the CDR3 reads CASSLRDSGYTF. In DNA form, the CDR3 reads TGCGCCAGCAGCCTCCGAGATAGTGGCTACACCTTC. Using reference TRBV5-1 and TRBJ1-2 for the parts outside the CDR3, the full variable domain is KAGVTQTPRYLIKTRGQQVTLSCSPISGHRSVSWYQQTPGQGLQFLFEYFSETQRNKGNFPGRFSGRQFSNSRSEMNVSTLELGDSALYLCASSLRDSGYTFGSGTRLTVV.

The rearrangement joins TRBV10-3 to TRBJ1-1; no definite D call. CDR1 ENHRY and CDR2 SYGVKD come from the germline V gene. The V and J ends lost 3 bases and 1 base respectively, with 6 bases between them. CDR3 length: 13 residues. CDR3 in DNA: TGTGCCATCAGTGAATTGAGGAACACTGAAGCTTTCTTT. It specifies CAISELRNTEAFF.

This clone was detected only once. This chain uses TRBV4-1 with TRBJ1-1; 9 bases are shared with TRBD1. Germline-derived CDR1 and CDR2 are MGHRA and YSYEKL. This CDR3 comprises 15 residues. V lost 4 bases and J lost 5; bases outside the gene matches: 8. CDR3 loop: CASSPGQGPGTEAFF. In DNA, the CDR3 is TGCGCCAGCAGCCCCGGACAGGGGCCGGGAACTGAAGCTTTCTTT.

J is TRBJ2-4 and V is TRBV10-3, with a weak D call TRBD1 (5 bases). The CDR3 sequence is 15 residues long. Between the trimmed V and J ends, which lost 4 bases and 7 bases, there was a span of 17 bases. Germline V gene lookup returns CDR1 ENHRY and CDR2 SYGVKD. The CDR3 DNA reads as TGTGCCATCAGTGCCGGCCCAGGGATTTTGAACATTCAGTACTTC. Its translation: CAISAGPGILNIQYF.

The chain uses TRBV19 and TRBJ1-4; 7 nucleotides align to TRBD1. From germline, CDR1 is LNHDA and CDR2 SQIVND (reference sequence). This CDR3 contains 15 residues. V lost 7 bases and J lost 8; bases outside the gene matches: 13. CDR3 DNA: TGTGCCAGTACAGGGGGAATGGAACGAGGGGAAAAACTGTTTTTT. Its protein product is CASTGGMERGEKLFF.

This chain uses TRBV7-9 with TRBJ1-2; 8 nucleotides align to TRBD1. V was pared by 5 bases and J by 3 bases, with 17 bases of the junction left unmatched. The CDR3 spans 18 residues. Germline V CDR1 and CDR2: SEHNR, FQNEAQ (reference sequence). The CDR3 DNA is TGTGCCAGCAGCCGAGGCAACCCCCCGACAGGGGACTACTATGGCTACACCTTC. This sequence encodes CASSRGNPPTGDYYGYTF. Using reference TRBV7-9 and TRBJ1-2 for the parts outside the CDR3, the full variable domain is DTGVSQNPRHKITKRGQNVTFRCDPISEHNRLYWYRQTLGQGPEFLTYFQNEAQLEKSRLLSDRFSAERPKGSFSTLEIQRTEQGDSAMYLCASSRGNPPTGDYYGYTFGSGTRLTVV.

The genes are TRBV12-3 or TRBV12-4 and TRBJ1-1; the D gene is possibly TRBD1 (6 bases). V lost 6 bases, J lost 13 bases, and 21 bases lay in between. This CDR3 region has 13 residues. The CDR3 region has the DNA TGTGCCAGCAGCGTCGGGCAGGGGCCTAAAGGTTTCTTT. It specifies CASSVGQGPKGFF.

The chain recombines TRBV9 with TRBJ2-7; 7 bases align to TRBD2. The CDR3 sequence is 15 residues long. Germline trimming cut 0 bases from V and 4 bases from J; bases unmatched to any gene: 7. Germline loops: CDR1 SGDLS, CDR2 YYNGEE. The CDR3 is CASSVASTSDYEQYF. CDR3 nucleotides: TGTGCCAGCAGCGTAGCTTCCACTAGCGATTACGAGCAGTACTTC.

The rearrangement uses TRBV4-3 and TRBJ1-6; maybe TRBD1 (5 bases). Germline V gene lookup returns CDR1 LGHNA and CDR2 YSLEER. The length of the CDR3 is 17 residues. V lost 0 bases and J 6 bases, leaving 15 bases between the germline ends. CDR3 amino acids: CASSQEAEPRGNSPLHF. DNA for the CDR3: TGCGCCAGCAGCCAAGAAGCAGAGCCTAGGGGTAATTCACCCCTCCACTTT.

V and J are TRBV5-1 and TRBJ1-1; 8 nucleotides agree with TRBD1. Germline lookup yields CDR1 SGHRS and CDR2 YFSETQ. J gave up 8 bases and V 2 bases, and 5 bases lay outside the gene matches. The CDR3 runs to 13 residues. DNA of the CDR3: TGCGCCAGCAGCTTTGCCGGGACAGGAGAAGCTTTCTTT. This encodes CASSFAGTGEAFF. Full variable domain (remainder filled in from reference TRBV5-1 and TRBJ1-1): KAGVTQTPRYLIKTRGQQVTLSCSPISGHRSVSWYQQTPGQGLQFLFEYFSETQRNKGNFPGRFSGRQFSNSRSEMNVSTLELGDSALYLCASSFAGTGEAFFGQGTRLTVV.

This clone was detected only a few times. The genes are TRBV4-1 and TRBJ1-6; 7 nucleotides align to TRBD1. The CDR3 spans 15 residues. V lost 1 base and J lost 9; bases outside the gene matches: 6. Germline V gene lookup returns CDR1 MGHRA and CDR2 YSYEKL. The CDR3 region has the DNA TGCGCCAGCAGCCAAGTCACAGGGGCGTCTTCACCCCTCCACTTT. It specifies CASSQVTGASSPLHF.

The chain links TRBV10-3 to TRBJ1-1, with 10 bases aligning to TRBD1. Germline V gene lookup returns CDR1 ENHRY and CDR2 SYGVKD. The V segment lost 10 bases and the J segment 4 bases; nucleotides outside the gene matches: 6. This CDR3 contains 13 residues. The chain's CDR3 is CATRTGGGTEAFF. Written as DNA, the CDR3 is TGTGCCACCCGGACAGGGGGAGGCACTGAAGCTTTCTTT.

The V gene is TRBV18, the J gene TRBJ1-2; D is perhaps TRBD1 (5 bases). Germline-derived CDR1 and CDR2 are KGHSH and LQKENI. Trimming removed 5 bases at V and 8 bases at J, with 21 bases between. This CDR3 spans 15 amino acids. The CDR3 region is CASSAWGREGSGYTF. The CDR3 bases are TGTGCCAGCTCAGCATGGGGACGGGAAGGCTCCGGCTACACCTTC.

The chain has TRBV29-1 and TRBJ2-5; possibly TRBD2 for D (6 bases). Between the trimmed V and J ends, which lost 6 bases and 7 bases, there was a span of 18 bases. The germline V gene has CDR1 SQVTM and CDR2 ANQGSEA. The CDR3 loop spans 13 amino acids. The CDR3 spells CSVSPGGGGTQYF. Here the CDR3 DNA reads TGCAGCGTGAGCCCCGGGGGTGGAGGGACCCAGTACTTC.

This chain links TRBV7-2 with TRBJ2-1, with TRBD2 identical over 7 bases. CDR3 size: 17 residues. CDR1 and CDR2 (germline): SGHTA, FQGNSA. The V and J ends lost 0 bases and 3 bases, in that order; junction bases with no gene match: 8. In DNA form, the CDR3 reads TGTGCCAGCAGCTTAGCGCGGGGAGGGAGGCTCTACAATGAGCAGTTCTTC. Translating it yields CASSLARGGRLYNEQFF.

The chain is built from TRBV6-6 and TRBJ2-2; D gene unclear. V lost 7 bases to trimming and J lost 7 bases, with 10 bases between them. The CDR3 is 12 amino acids. Germline V lookup: CDR1 MNHNY, CDR2 SVGAGI (reference sequence). The CDR3 DNA sequence: TGTGCCAGCACCTTGCATGGCGGGGAGCTGTTTTTT. Its translation: CASTLHGGELFF.

The chain links TRBV6-5 to TRBJ2-2, with D perhaps matching TRBD1 (5 bases). Deletions cut 3 bases from V and 5 bases from J, with 16 bases between. CDR3 length: 16 amino acids. Germline V gene sequence: CDR1 MNHEY, CDR2 SVGAGI. Here the CDR3 reads CASSYTGQPRTGELFF. CDR3 nucleotide sequence: TGTGCCAGCAGTTATACAGGCCAGCCGAGGACCGGGGAGCTGTTTTTT.

The chain has TRBV19 and TRBJ2-1; TRBD2 aligns across 15 bases. The CDR3 covers 17 residues. The germline V gene encodes CDR1 LNHDA and CDR2 SQIVND (reference sequence). Trimming took 4 bases from V and 8 from J; bases not matched to a gene: 9. The CDR3 is CASSTRTSGRAQDEQFF. The CDR3 DNA is TGTGCCAGTAGTACCCGGACTAGCGGGAGGGCCCAGGATGAGCAGTTCTTC.

This sequence joins TRBV6-2 or TRBV6-3 and TRBJ1-5; D uncertain. V was pared by 2 bases and J by 7 bases, with 18 bases between. The CDR3 is made up of 16 amino acids. The germline V gene has CDR1 MNHEY and CDR2 SVGEGT. The CDR3 nucleotides read TGTGCCAGCAGTTACATAGGGCCGGTAGCGCGCCAGCCCCAGCATTTT. Translation: CASSYIGPVARQPQHF.

This sequence joins TRBV7-9 and TRBJ2-7; D assignment may be TRBD1 or TRBD2 (5 bases each). The CDR3 sequence is 17 residues long. V was pared by 5 bases and J by 0 bases, with 20 bases between. Germline V gene sequence: CDR1 SEHNR, CDR2 FQNEAQ (reference sequence). CDR3 loop: CASSPEEGRNSSYEQYF. The CDR3 DNA follows: TGTGCCAGCAGCCCGGAAGAGGGGCGAAATAGCTCCTACGAGCAGTACTTC. The whole variable domain, remainder taken from reference TRBV7-9 and TRBJ2-7, is DTGVSQNPRHKITKRGQNVTFRCDPISEHNRLYWYRQTLGQGPEFLTYFQNEAQLEKSRLLSDRFSAERPKGSFSTLEIQRTEQGDSAMYLCASSPEEGRNSSYEQYFGPGTRLTVT.

V and J are TRBV25-1 and TRBJ1-2; no firm D call. Germline V lookup: CDR1 MGHDK, CDR2 SYGVNS. The CDR3 is 14 amino acids. Between the trimmed V and J ends, which lost 3 bases and 4 bases, there was a span of 12 bases. The CDR3 here is CASSDLGGSYGYTF. In DNA form, the CDR3 reads TGTGCCAGCAGTGATCTTGGAGGCAGCTATGGCTACACCTTC.

The chain has TRBV19 and TRBJ1-6; the D gene is possibly TRBD1 (5 bases). V was pared by 3 bases and J by 7 bases, with 10 bases between. The CDR3 length is 14 residues. The germline CDR1 and CDR2 sequences are LNHDA and SQIVND (reference sequence). CDR3 protein: CASSMGPENSPLHF. CDR3 nucleotide sequence: TGTGCCAGTAGTATGGGGCCTGAAAATTCACCCCTCCACTTT.

This chain uses TRBV5-1 with TRBJ2-5; perhaps TRBD2 as D (6 bases). Germline V gene lookup returns CDR1 SGHRS and CDR2 YFSETQ. Trimming shortened V by 5 bases and J by 3 bases, and 17 bases separated the two germline ends. The CDR3 is 15 residues long. In DNA form, the CDR3 reads TGCGCCAGCAGAGCCCACGCCGGGGGAGAAGAGACCCAGTACTTC. Amino acids: CASRAHAGGEETQYF.

This clone was counted once. The J gene is TRBJ2-2, the V gene TRBV11-1; 7 nucleotides agree with TRBD2. There are 15 residues in the CDR3. Looked up from germline, CDR1 is SGHAT and CDR2 is FQDESV (reference sequence). V trimming: 5 bases; J trimming: 2 bases; junction bases outside the gene matches: 5. This CDR3 reads CASSGTSENTGELFF. The CDR3 DNA sequence: TGTGCCAGCAGCGGAACTAGCGAAAACACCGGGGAGCTGTTTTTT.

The chain has TRBV10-3 and TRBJ2-5; 9 bases map to TRBD2. V was pared by 6 bases and J by 2 bases, with 4 bases of the junction left unmatched. This CDR3 is 14 amino acids long. Germline loops: CDR1 ENHRY, CDR2 SYGVKD. CDR3: CAIRGLAGQETQYF. The CDR3 DNA reads as TGTGCCATCAGGGGCCTAGCGGGACAAGAGACCCAGTACTTC.

J is TRBJ2-1 and V is TRBV19; TRBD2 aligns across 14 bases. The germline V gene encodes CDR1 LNHDA and CDR2 SQIVND (reference sequence). CDR3 length: 18 residues. V was clipped by 6 bases and J by 6 bases; unmatched bases: 13. CDR3 DNA: TGTGCCAGTAGCAAACGGAGACTAGCGGGGGGGAACCTCAATGAGCAGTTCTTC. Translation: CASSKRRLAGGNLNEQFF.

This chain links TRBV12-3 or TRBV12-4 with TRBJ2-3; the D is unclear. V lost 5 bases and J 0 bases, leaving 6 bases between the germline ends. This CDR3 comprises 13 residues. The CDR3 reads CASSRISTDTQYF. The CDR3 nucleotides are TGTGCCAGCAGTCGGATTAGCACAGATACGCAGTATTTT.

The rearrangement uses TRBV30 and TRBJ2-2; a weak D match, TRBD1 (5 bases). Germline lookup yields CDR1 GTSNPN and CDR2 SVGIG (reference sequence). V lost 3 bases, J lost 2 bases, and 7 bases lay in between. The CDR3 runs 13 residues. The chain's CDR3 is CAWSRDNTGELFF. The CDR3 coding sequence is TGTGCCTGGAGCAGGGATAACACCGGGGAGCTGTTTTTT.